This is a list of T cell receptor beta chains from one sample in a study of technical replicates of blood from a handful of donors. The method was immunoSEQ multiplex PCR; TCRdb's version includes in-frame clones alone and lacks a portion of them. The profile covers over 85,000 clones, with approximately 94% appearing a single time and about 0.3% taken by the ten largest. Sequenced material: T cells isolated from PBMCs. These receptors all come from a human donor in good health. CDR3s include the opening cysteine and the closing phenylalanine or tryptophan. D genes are given only for firm matches. Some rows have no size entry. The others give once, few or many, or a class for an expanded clone.

d_call: -; v_call: TRBV6-5; clone_size: once; j_call: TRBJ2-2; cdr3_nt: TGTGCCAGCAGTCCGTCACTAGCTACCGGGGAGCTGTTTTTT; cdr3_aa: CASSPSLATGELFF
d_call: -; v_call: TRBV10-3; clone_size: -; j_call: TRBJ2-1; cdr3_nt: TGTGCCACCCTGCCGGATGTAGACTTGATCAATGAGCAGTTCTTC; cdr3_aa: CATLPDVDLINEQFF
d_call: -; v_call: TRBV7-9; clone_size: -; j_call: TRBJ1-1; cdr3_nt: TGTGCCAGCAGCTCCAACTTTGTCGAAGCTTTCTTT; cdr3_aa: CASSSNFVEAFF
d_call: TRBD2; v_call: TRBV7-9; clone_size: -; j_call: TRBJ2-2; cdr3_nt: TGTGCCGCAGCCGGAAGCGGGAGGGCCCCCGGGGAGCTGTTTTTT; cdr3_aa: CAAAGSGRAPGELFF
d_call: TRBD1; v_call: TRBV7-6; clone_size: -; j_call: TRBJ1-2; cdr3_nt: TGTGCCAGCAGCAGCCGGGACAGGCTACCCTATGGCTACACCTTC; cdr3_aa: CASSSRDRLPYGYTF
d_call: -; v_call: TRBV11-2; clone_size: -; j_call: TRBJ1-5; cdr3_nt: TGTGCCAGCTCGGACGGGGGGCCTCAGCCCCAGCATTTT; cdr3_aa: CASSDGGPQPQHF
d_call: TRBD1; v_call: TRBV6-1; clone_size: -; j_call: TRBJ1-2; cdr3_nt: TGTGCCAGCAGTGAAGCGTCCCGGGACAGGGATGGCTACACCTTC; cdr3_aa: CASSEASRDRDGYTF
d_call: TRBD2; v_call: TRBV9; clone_size: -; j_call: TRBJ2-3; cdr3_nt: TGTGCCAGCAGCGTAGCTTTGCGGGAGGGCGAAGATACGCAGTATTTT; cdr3_aa: CASSVALREGEDTQYF
d_call: TRBD2; v_call: TRBV7-8; clone_size: -; j_call: TRBJ2-7; cdr3_nt: TGTGCCAGCAGCTTGAACGGGGGGGAGGGGTACTTC; cdr3_aa: CASSLNGGEGYF
d_call: -; v_call: TRBV6-5; clone_size: -; j_call: TRBJ2-5; cdr3_nt: TGTGCCAGCAGTTACTCTAGTGAGACCCAGTACTTC; cdr3_aa: CASSYSSETQYF
d_call: -; v_call: TRBV7-2; clone_size: -; j_call: TRBJ2-1; cdr3_nt: TGTGCCAGCAGTTTAGGGCTCTCCTACAATGAGCAGTTCTTC; cdr3_aa: CASSLGLSYNEQFF
d_call: -; v_call: TRBV19; clone_size: -; j_call: TRBJ1-2; cdr3_nt: TGTGCCAATCTACAGGGACACCTAGCTAACTATGGCTACACCTTC; cdr3_aa: CANLQGHLANYGYTF
d_call: -; v_call: TRBV7-2; clone_size: -; j_call: TRBJ2-7; cdr3_nt: TGTGCCAGCAGCTCCGTGCCGGGACAAATCTACGAGCAGTACTTC; cdr3_aa: CASSSVPGQIYEQYF
d_call: -; v_call: TRBV11-2; clone_size: -; j_call: TRBJ1-2; cdr3_nt: TGTGCCAGCAGCTTACTTTACAGGAACGATGGCTACACCTTC; cdr3_aa: CASSLLYRNDGYTF
d_call: -; v_call: TRBV9; clone_size: -; j_call: TRBJ1-2; cdr3_nt: TGTGCCAGCAGCGTAGGTACCACAGGGTATGGCTACACCTTC; cdr3_aa: CASSVGTTGYGYTF
d_call: TRBD2; v_call: TRBV14; clone_size: -; j_call: TRBJ2-1; cdr3_nt: TGTGCCAGCAGCCAAGAAGATCTTTCCCGTTTGTTACTAGCGGTTTCCTACAATGAGCAGTTCTTC; cdr3_aa: CASSQEDLSRLLLAVSYNEQFF
d_call: -; v_call: TRBV19; clone_size: -; j_call: TRBJ1-5; cdr3_nt: TGTGCCAGTGTCAGGGGATCCACAAATCAGCCCCAGCATTTT; cdr3_aa: CASVRGSTNQPQHF
d_call: TRBD2; v_call: TRBV18; clone_size: -; j_call: TRBJ2-1; cdr3_nt: TGTGCCAGCTCACCAGGACTAGCGGGAACCCATGAGCAGTTCTTC; cdr3_aa: CASSPGLAGTHEQFF
d_call: TRBD1; v_call: TRBV2; clone_size: -; j_call: TRBJ2-7; cdr3_nt: TGTGCCAGCAGGGTCGACAGGGTAAACGAGCAGTACTTC; cdr3_aa: CASRVDRVNEQYF
d_call: -; v_call: TRBV5-1; clone_size: -; j_call: TRBJ2-5; cdr3_nt: TGCGCCAGCAGCTTTAACAGGGAGACCCAGTACTTC; cdr3_aa: CASSFNRETQYF
d_call: TRBD1; v_call: TRBV9; clone_size: -; j_call: TRBJ2-2; cdr3_nt: TGTGCCAGCAGCGTAGTAGGACAGGGCGGCACCGGGGAGCTGTTTTTT; cdr3_aa: CASSVVGQGGTGELFF
d_call: TRBD1; v_call: TRBV10-3; clone_size: -; j_call: TRBJ1-4; cdr3_nt: TGTGCCATCAGTTCAGACAGGGGACGAACTAATGAAAAACTGTTTTTT; cdr3_aa: CAISSDRGRTNEKLFF
d_call: TRBD2; v_call: TRBV28; clone_size: -; j_call: TRBJ2-5; cdr3_nt: TGTGCCAGCAGTGAGGGGAGACTAGCGGGAGTATTTTCAGGCGAGACCCAGTACTTC; cdr3_aa: CASSEGRLAGVFSGETQYF
d_call: TRBD2; v_call: TRBV2; clone_size: -; j_call: TRBJ2-1; cdr3_nt: TGTGCCAGCAGTCTAGCGGGGAATGAGCAGTTCTTC; cdr3_aa: CASSLAGNEQFF
d_call: TRBD1; v_call: TRBV5-1; clone_size: -; j_call: TRBJ2-1; cdr3_nt: TGCGCCAGCAGTCCGGGGACAGGGGCTTGGGAGCAGTTCTTC; cdr3_aa: CASSPGTGAWEQFF
d_call: -; v_call: TRBV6-5; clone_size: -; j_call: TRBJ2-7; cdr3_nt: TGTGCCAGCAGTTACTCGAACTCGGAGCAGTACTTC; cdr3_aa: CASSYSNSEQYF
d_call: TRBD2; v_call: TRBV29-1; clone_size: -; j_call: TRBJ2-7; cdr3_nt: TGCAGCGTTCGACTAGCGGGTCTCTACGAGCAGTACTTC; cdr3_aa: CSVRLAGLYEQYF
d_call: TRBD1; v_call: TRBV7-2; clone_size: -; j_call: TRBJ1-1; cdr3_nt: TGTGCCAGCAGCCCACTTCCAGGGGGGAACACTGAAGCTTTCTTT; cdr3_aa: CASSPLPGGNTEAFF
d_call: TRBD2; v_call: TRBV27; clone_size: -; j_call: TRBJ2-1; cdr3_nt: TGTGCCAGCAGTCCCTACGGGACTAGCGGGATTGAGCAGTTCTTC; cdr3_aa: CASSPYGTSGIEQFF
d_call: -; v_call: TRBV20-1; clone_size: -; j_call: TRBJ1-2; cdr3_nt: TGCAGTGATACAGGGTTAGCTGGCTACACCTTC; cdr3_aa: CSDTGLAGYTF
d_call: TRBD2; v_call: TRBV30; clone_size: -; j_call: TRBJ2-2; cdr3_nt: TGTGCCTGGAGTGAGGGGACTAGCGGGAGGGGCGGGGAGCTGTTTTTT; cdr3_aa: CAWSEGTSGRGGELFF
d_call: -; v_call: TRBV13; clone_size: -; j_call: TRBJ1-1; cdr3_nt: TGTGCCAGCAGCTTAGAGCATAACACTGAAGCTTTCTTT; cdr3_aa: CASSLEHNTEAFF
d_call: -; v_call: TRBV7-6; clone_size: -; j_call: TRBJ1-5; cdr3_nt: TGTGCCAGCAGCGCAAGGGAGAATCAGCCCCAGCATTTT; cdr3_aa: CASSARENQPQHF
d_call: TRBD2; v_call: TRBV10-2; clone_size: -; j_call: TRBJ2-5; cdr3_nt: TGCGCCACGACTAGCGGGAGACTGGAGACCCAGTACTTC; cdr3_aa: CATTSGRLETQYF
d_call: TRBD1; v_call: TRBV7-9; clone_size: -; j_call: TRBJ2-6; cdr3_nt: TGTGCCAGCAGCTGGGGACAGATGAACTCTGGGGCCAACGTCCTGACTTTC; cdr3_aa: CASSWGQMNSGANVLTF
d_call: -; v_call: TRBV5-6; clone_size: -; j_call: TRBJ1-1; cdr3_nt: TGTGCCAGCAGCTTGGTATCTATGAACACTGAAGCTTTCTTT; cdr3_aa: CASSLVSMNTEAFF
d_call: -; v_call: TRBV5-6; clone_size: -; j_call: TRBJ2-3; cdr3_nt: TGTGCCAGCAGCTTGTTACAGGGTCCCACAGATACGCAGTATTTT; cdr3_aa: CASSLLQGPTDTQYF
d_call: -; v_call: TRBV11-2; clone_size: -; j_call: TRBJ1-1; cdr3_nt: TGTGCCAGCAGCTTTTCGGACAGTGAAGCTTTCTTT; cdr3_aa: CASSFSDSEAFF
d_call: TRBD2; v_call: TRBV14; clone_size: -; j_call: TRBJ2-7; cdr3_nt: TGTGCCAGCAGCCAAGACTCTGCTAGCGGGAGGCGGGGTGAGCAGTACTTC; cdr3_aa: CASSQDSASGRRGEQYF
d_call: -; v_call: TRBV9; clone_size: -; j_call: TRBJ1-2; cdr3_nt: TGTGCCAGCAGCGTACCCCCGACAGGAAACTATGGCTACACCTTC; cdr3_aa: CASSVPPTGNYGYTF
d_call: TRBD1; v_call: TRBV5-8; clone_size: -; j_call: TRBJ2-5; cdr3_nt: TGTGCCAGCAGCTTGGGGGTGGGACAGGGAGAGACCCAGTACTTC; cdr3_aa: CASSLGVGQGETQYF
d_call: -; v_call: TRBV29-1; clone_size: -; j_call: TRBJ2-1; cdr3_nt: TGCAGCGTCGTCATTGGGACAAACTACAATGAGCAGTTCTTC; cdr3_aa: CSVVIGTNYNEQFF
d_call: -; v_call: TRBV5-1; clone_size: -; j_call: TRBJ1-5; cdr3_nt: TGCGCCAGCCGACTTGGGGAGGGCCCATATAGCAATCAGCCCCAGCATTTT; cdr3_aa: CASRLGEGPYSNQPQHF
d_call: TRBD1; v_call: TRBV28; clone_size: -; j_call: TRBJ1-1; cdr3_nt: TGTGCCAGCAGTTTATCACAGGGGGCAGGGACTGAAGCTTTCTTT; cdr3_aa: CASSLSQGAGTEAFF
d_call: -; v_call: TRBV6-6; clone_size: once; j_call: TRBJ1-4; cdr3_nt: TGTGCCAGCAGTGACGGAGTAATAGGAGAAAAACTGTTTTTT; cdr3_aa: CASSDGVIGEKLFF
d_call: TRBD2; v_call: TRBV9; clone_size: once; j_call: TRBJ2-2; cdr3_nt: TGTGCCAGCAGCTCATCCCCGAGGACTAGCGGGAACACCGGGGAGCTGTTTTTT; cdr3_aa: CASSSSPRTSGNTGELFF
d_call: TRBD1; v_call: TRBV7-8; clone_size: once; j_call: TRBJ1-1; cdr3_nt: TGTGCCAGCAGCTCCGGGACAGGGGCATCTGAAGCTTTCTTT; cdr3_aa: CASSSGTGASEAFF
d_call: TRBD1; v_call: TRBV4-3; clone_size: -; j_call: TRBJ2-3; cdr3_nt: TGCGCCAGCAGCCTCGGGACAGGGGGCACAGATACGCAGTATTTT; cdr3_aa: CASSLGTGGTDTQYF
d_call: TRBD1; v_call: TRBV7-2; clone_size: -; j_call: TRBJ2-7; cdr3_nt: TGTGCCAGCAGCCTTTACAGGGGGCCTTACGAGCAGTACTTC; cdr3_aa: CASSLYRGPYEQYF
d_call: -; v_call: TRBV5-6; clone_size: once; j_call: TRBJ2-6; cdr3_nt: TGTGCCAGCAGCTTTTGGGCTGCGGCCAACGTCCTGACTTTC; cdr3_aa: CASSFWAAANVLTF
d_call: -; v_call: TRBV7-2; clone_size: once; j_call: TRBJ2-3; cdr3_nt: TGTGCCAGCAGCTTACACCTGGAGGCAGATACGCAGTATTTT; cdr3_aa: CASSLHLEADTQYF
d_call: -; v_call: TRBV5-6; clone_size: -; j_call: TRBJ1-1; cdr3_nt: TGTGCCAGCAGCCCCGGTCTAGGCCGTGAAGCTTTCTTT; cdr3_aa: CASSPGLGREAFF
d_call: TRBD2; v_call: TRBV7-3; clone_size: once; j_call: TRBJ2-1; cdr3_nt: TGTGCCAGCAGCTTCGGGACTAGCGGGAGAAATGAGCAGTTCTTC; cdr3_aa: CASSFGTSGRNEQFF
d_call: -; v_call: TRBV9; clone_size: -; j_call: TRBJ2-5; cdr3_nt: TGTGCCAGCGGCACAGGGACCGTACAAGAGACCCAGTACTTC; cdr3_aa: CASGTGTVQETQYF